This entry lists 19 T cell receptor beta chains sequenced from one sample in a study of blood T cell repertoires in COVID-19. Measured with immunoSEQ multiplex PCR; TCRdb has only the in-frame clones, and not every one. The table shows 55,000 to 75,000 clones, with roughly 80% occurring only once. Sequenced input: peripheral blood. Every receptor here comes from a man older than 75 with COVID-19, enrolled during active disease.

The V gene is TRBV9, the J gene TRBJ1-2, with 9 positions matching TRBD1. With 4 bases clipped from V and 2 bases from J, the junction kept 3 bases outside the gene matches. The CDR3 covers 14 residues. Germline lookup yields CDR1 SGDLS and CDR2 YYNGEE. CDR3 DNA: TGTGCCAGCAGCAAGGGACAGGGAAACTATGGCTACACCTTC. As protein: CASSKGQGNYGYTF.

The V and J genes are TRBV15 and TRBJ1-2, with D possibly matching TRBD1 (5 bases). From germline, CDR1 is LNHNV and CDR2 YYDKDF (reference sequence). The ends were cut back, 2 bases at V and 6 bases at J, with 16 bases in the middle. The length of the CDR3 is 15 residues. The CDR3 sequence: CATSRPTGSGDGYTF. DNA for the CDR3: TGTGCCACCAGCAGACCTACCGGGTCGGGGGATGGCTACACCTTC.

This rearrangement joins TRBV7-3 to TRBJ2-2, with D uncertain. Germline lookup yields CDR1 SGHTA and CDR2 FQGTGA. The CDR3 consists of 14 residues. V was trimmed by 6 bases and J by 6 bases, leaving 14 bases between them. CDR3 in amino acids: CASSFQATAGELFF. CDR3 nucleotides: TGTGCCAGCAGTTTTCAGGCAACGGCCGGGGAGCTGTTTTTT.

The chain combines TRBV7-8 with TRBJ2-7, with D possibly TRBD2 on 7 matching bases. CDR3 length equals 14 residues. V shed 5 bases and J shed 0 bases, with 11 bases lying between them. Germline V CDR1 and CDR2: SGHVS, FQNEAQ. The CDR3 region has the DNA TGTGCCAGCAGCCGAGGGGGGGACTCCTACGAGCAGTACTTC. It encodes CASSRGGDSYEQYF.

The CDR3: CASSYSTLINEQFF. Written as DNA, the CDR3 is TGTGCCAGCAGTTACTCGACTCTAATCAATGAGCAGTTCTTC. J is TRBJ2-1 and V is TRBV6-2 or TRBV6-3, with D unresolved. This CDR3 spans 14 amino acids. Germline loops: CDR1 MNHEY, CDR2 SVGEGT. V dropped 0 bases and J dropped 6 bases, with 9 bases sitting between them.

V usage is TRBV18 and J usage is TRBJ2-7; tentative D call: TRBD2 (6 bases). This CDR3 has 13 amino acids. Germline CDR1 KGHSH, CDR2 LQKENI. Trimming pared 2 bases from V and 3 bases from J, leaving 8 bases between. CDR3 nucleotides: TGTGCCAGCTCACCAACGGGGGACTACGAGCAGTACTTC. Its protein is CASSPTGDYEQYF.

The chain combines TRBV27 with TRBJ1-1; TRBD1 is a possible D gene (6 bases). Looked up from germline, CDR1 is MNHEY and CDR2 is SMNVEV (reference sequence). V gave up 6 bases and J gave up 2 bases, with 13 bases separating them. The CDR3 runs 14 residues. Here the CDR3 reads CASSKDRTNTEAFF. Here the CDR3 DNA reads TGTGCCAGCAGCAAAGACAGGACCAACACTGAAGCTTTCTTT.

The chain has TRBV9 and TRBJ2-3, with D possibly being TRBD1 (6 bases). Germline V lookup: CDR1 SGDLS, CDR2 YYNGEE. Trimming took off 0 bases at V and 2 bases at J, with 16 bases between the two ends. CDR3 length: 17 residues. Here the CDR3 DNA reads TGTGCCAGCAGCGTAGCTCCCACAGGGTCGGTCACAGATACGCAGTATTTT. Translating it yields CASSVAPTGSVTDTQYF.

This chain connects TRBV3-1 (or the pseudogene TRBV3-2) to TRBJ2-1; TRBD2 might be the D (6 bases). Between the trimmed V and J ends, which lost 7 bases and 5 bases, there was a span of 18 bases. CDR3 length: 15 residues. In germline, CDR1 is LGHDT, CDR2 YNNKEL (reference sequence). The CDR3 nucleotides are TGTGCCAGCACTATAGTCGGGGGAACAGACAATGAGCAGTTCTTC. Translation: CASTIVGGTDNEQFF.

The genes are TRBV10-3 and TRBJ2-4; 8 positions agree with TRBD1. The CDR3 contains 14 residues. Germline V CDR1 and CDR2: ENHRY, SYGVKD. V trimming: 4 bases; J trimming: 9 bases; junction bases outside the gene matches: 8. The CDR3 loop is CAISGQDRVGIQYF. The DNA for the CDR3 is TGTGCCATCAGTGGCCAGGACAGGGTAGGCATTCAGTACTTC.

V is TRBV18 and J is TRBJ1-2, with 8 bases identical to TRBD1. This CDR3 contains 15 residues. Germline trimming cut 3 bases from V and 1 base from J; bases unmatched to any gene: 4. Germline values: CDR1 KGHSH, CDR2 LQKENI. The CDR3 loop reads CASSPATGDNYGYTF. In nucleotides, the CDR3 is TGTGCCAGCTCACCCGCGACAGGGGATAACTATGGCTACACCTTC.

The V gene is TRBV6-5, the J gene TRBJ2-2, with 8 bases fitting TRBD2. With 7 bases clipped from V and 4 bases from J, the junction kept 8 bases outside the gene matches. From germline, CDR1 is MNHEY and CDR2 SVGAGI. The length of the CDR3 is 15 residues. The CDR3: CASTPGGGRTGELFF. As DNA, the CDR3 is TGTGCCAGCACCCCGGGGGGGGGCCGCACCGGGGAGCTGTTTTTT.

The chain links TRBV4-1 to TRBJ2-3; 10 nucleotides agree with TRBD2. Trimming at V came to 5 bases and at J to 2 bases, leaving 7 bases not matched to a gene. The length of the CDR3 is 16 residues. Germline CDR1 is MGHRA and CDR2 is YSYEKL. The CDR3 DNA reads as TGCGCCAGCAGCATCCGGACTAGCGGTATCACAGATACGCAGTATTTT. It encodes CASSIRTSGITDTQYF.

The chain is built from TRBV7-8 and TRBJ2-2; D possibly corresponds to TRBD1 (5 bases). Trimming left V 10 bases short and J 4 bases short, with 16 bases between. Germline lookup yields CDR1 SGHVS and CDR2 FQNEAQ. The CDR3 runs to 14 residues. DNA of the CDR3: TGTGCCAAAACCACACAGGAGAGCACCGGGGAGCTGTTTTTT. This gives the protein CAKTTQESTGELFF.

This sequence joins TRBV9 and TRBJ2-2, with 14 bases fitting TRBD2. The CDR3 consists of 17 residues. Trimming cost V 2 bases and J 6 bases; bases outside gene matches: 6. Germline lookup yields CDR1 SGDLS and CDR2 YYNGEE. CDR3 in amino acids: CASSVSTSGRAAGELFF. The CDR3 DNA reads TGTGCCAGCAGCGTTTCGACTAGCGGGAGGGCCGCCGGGGAGCTGTTTTTT. Full variable domain (missing parts from reference TRBV9 and TRBJ2-2): DSGVTQTPKHLITATGQRVTLRCSPRSGDLSVYWYQQSLDQGLQFLIQYYNGEERAKGNILERFSAQQFPDLHSELNLSSLELGDSALYFCASSVSTSGRAAGELFFGEGSRLTVL.

V and J are TRBV13 and TRBJ1-5, with D perhaps TRBD1 (5 bases). With 5 bases removed from V and 3 bases from J, the gap between germline ends came to 11 bases. There are 14 residues in the CDR3. Germline-derived CDR1 and CDR2 are PRHDT and FYEKMQ (reference sequence). The CDR3 sequence is CASSSREYNQPQHF. The DNA of the CDR3 is TGTGCCAGCAGCAGCAGGGAATACAATCAGCCCCAGCATTTT.

The V call is TRBV5-1, the J call TRBJ2-1, with 10 bases identical to TRBD2. Germline V gives CDR1 SGHRS, CDR2 YFSETQ. This CDR3 comprises 16 residues. V lost 4 bases, J lost 5 bases, and 9 bases stayed unmatched. The CDR3 spells CASSRSSSGGNNEQFF. The CDR3 DNA is TGCGCCAGCAGCCGATCCTCTAGCGGGGGAAACAATGAGCAGTTCTTC.

The chain couples TRBV10-1 to TRBJ2-3; TRBD1 matches 8 bases. Germline V CDR1 and CDR2: WNHNN, SYGVQD (reference sequence). The CDR3 runs to 15 residues. Losses at the gene ends were 6 bases for V and 0 bases for J; bases not matched to a gene: 5. The CDR3 protein is CASSPGQESTDTQYF. CDR3 DNA sequence: TGCGCCAGCAGCCCGGGACAGGAAAGCACAGATACGCAGTATTTT.

This chain connects TRBV5-5 to TRBJ1-4, with D perhaps matching TRBD1 (5 bases). Between the trimmed V and J ends, which lost 4 bases and 10 bases, there was a span of 20 bases. Germline CDR1 and CDR2: SGHKS and YYEKEE (reference sequence). This CDR3 is 15 amino acids long. In DNA, the CDR3 is TGTGCCAGCAGCCCGACGACAGTGAGCCCTTCAAAACTGTTTTTT. Amino acids: CASSPTTVSPSKLFF.